This TCR beta chain derives from a study of shared clonotypes between healthy human individuals. The germline gives CDR1 KGHSH, CDR2 LQKENI. There are 14 residues in the CDR3. The V segment lost 1 base and the J segment 3 bases; nucleotides outside the gene matches: 0. The data were produced by immunoSEQ multiplex PCR, yet TCRdb's version contains in-frame clones alone and is incomplete. The table shows about half a million clones, with approximately 82% occurring only once. In unsorted samples, genomic DNA was obtained using approximately 100 million PBMCs. This receptor was obtained from a woman aged 40 to 50 in good health. Some clones in this sample may be carry-over from other donors' samples. The chain uses TRBV18 and TRBJ2-1; 7 positions match TRBD2. Sequenced: PBMCs. The CDR3 region has the DNA TGTGCCAGCTCACCACTAGCGGGCTACAATGAGCAGTTCTTC. Protein product: CASSPLAGYNEQFF.